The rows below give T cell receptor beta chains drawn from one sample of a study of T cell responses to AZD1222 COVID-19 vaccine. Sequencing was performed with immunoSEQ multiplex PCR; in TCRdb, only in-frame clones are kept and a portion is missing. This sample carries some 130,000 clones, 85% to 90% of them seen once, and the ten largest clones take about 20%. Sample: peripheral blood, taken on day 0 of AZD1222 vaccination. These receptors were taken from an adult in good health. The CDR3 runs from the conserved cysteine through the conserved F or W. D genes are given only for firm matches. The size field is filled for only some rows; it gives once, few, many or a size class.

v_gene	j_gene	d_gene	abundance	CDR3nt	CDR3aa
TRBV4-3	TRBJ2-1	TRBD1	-	TGCGCCAGCAGCCAAGATACCCCTCTCGAGACAGGGGTCAATGAGCAGTTCTTC	CASSQDTPLETGVNEQFF
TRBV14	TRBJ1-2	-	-	TGTGCCAGCAGCCAAGGAGGATTCCTGGGCTACACCTTC	CASSQGGFLGYTF
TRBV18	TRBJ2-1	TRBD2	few	TGTGCCAGCTCACTAACGACTAGCGGGGGGCATAATCAGCAGTTCTTC	CASSLTTSGGHNQQFF
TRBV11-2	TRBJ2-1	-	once	TGTGCCAGCAGCCCTGGCGCCCAGCGGAGTTCCTACAATGAGCAGTTCTTC	CASSPGAQRSSYNEQFF
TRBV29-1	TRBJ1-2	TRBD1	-	TGCAGCGTTACTTTAGGGGGCTCGGCCTATGGCTACACCTTC	CSVTLGGSAYGYTF
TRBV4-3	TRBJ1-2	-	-	TGCGCCAGCAGCCTATACCTTGACGAGCAAGGCTACACCTTC	CASSLYLDEQGYTF
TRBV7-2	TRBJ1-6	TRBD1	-	TGTGCCAGCAGCTCCACAGGGGGGAGCTCACCCCTCCACTTT	CASSSTGGSSPLHF
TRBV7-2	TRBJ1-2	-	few	TGTGCCAGCAGCCTTGGGACCTTGATGGGTGGCTACACCTTC	CASSLGTLMGGYTF
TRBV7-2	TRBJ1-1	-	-	TGTGCCAGCAGCTACCATCAAGGGAACACTGAAGCTTTCTTT	CASSYHQGNTEAFF
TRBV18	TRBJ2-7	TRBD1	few	TGTGCCAGCTCTCCACAGGGGGTCACCTACGAGCAGTACTTC	CASSPQGVTYEQYF
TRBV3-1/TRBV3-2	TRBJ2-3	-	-	TGTGCCAGCAGCCAGGGCTGGTTCGCAGATACGCAGTATTTT	CASSQGWFADTQYF
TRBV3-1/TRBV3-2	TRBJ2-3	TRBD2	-	TGTGCCAGCAGCCGCACTAGCGGGGGATACACAGATACGCAGTATTTT	CASSRTSGGYTDTQYF
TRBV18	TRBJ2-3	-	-	TGTGCCAGCTCAGCCTACAGGGAGGATGGCACAGATACGCAGTATTTT	CASSAYREDGTDTQYF